This T cell receptor beta chain appears in the sequencing data of a study of response to subunit inactivated influenza vaccine. Broader study findings: Each seasonal influenza vaccination recruits few new T cells, the authors suggested.

TCRdb recomputed calls from the RT-PCR reads with MiXCR, one row per CDR3 protein. The sample consists of approximately 520,000 distinct CDR3 sequences, 25% of them appearing once. On this clonotype itself: The antigen is unknown.

The CDR3 contains 15 residues. The V and J ends lost 9 bases and 4 bases, in that order; junction bases with no gene match: 12. CDR1 MNHNS and CDR2 SASEGT come from the germline V gene. Specimen: CD4+ T cells sorted from PBMCs, collected around 5 days after vaccination. The chain combines TRBV6-1 with TRBJ2-5, with 9 bases fitting TRBD1. This TCR was recovered from a man over 45 who received an inactivated influenza vaccine. DNA of the CDR3: TGTGCCAGTTCCCGAACCGGGACAGGGCCAGAGACCCAGTACTTC. Protein product: CASSRTGTGPETQYF.